The 16 T cell receptor beta chains in this list originate from one sample, sequenced in a study of response to subunit inactivated influenza vaccine. Using its own MiXCR run on the RT-PCR reads, TCRdb lists one record per CDR3 protein. The table includes 590,000 or so distinct CDR3 sequences, 11% to 15% detected once. The sample here was PBMCs from blood, taken about 14 days before vaccination. The receptors shown here come from a man in his fifties or sixties who received an inactivated influenza vaccine.

This clonotype was detected many times. This chain links TRBV24-1 with TRBJ1-5; D is unresolved. Germline CDR1 KGHDR, CDR2 SFDVKD. Between the trimmed V and J ends, which lost 4 bases and 1 base, there was a span of 10 bases. The CDR3 runs 15 residues. The DNA of the CDR3 is TGTGCCACCAGTGAGGTGGGTGGGAGCAATCAGCCCCAGCATTTT. Encoded protein: CATSEVGGSNQPQHF.

This clonotype has at least ten counts. This chain connects TRBV5-1 to TRBJ1-1; D remains ambiguous. The CDR3 runs 13 residues. Germline V gives CDR1 SGHRS, CDR2 YFSETQ. The germline V and J ends were trimmed by 3 bases and 3 bases, with 9 bases remaining between them. The CDR3 region is CASSYERYTEAFF. In DNA form, the CDR3 reads TGCGCCAGCAGCTATGAGCGATACACTGAAGCTTTCTTT.

This clonotype was counted ten times or more. CDR3 in amino acids: CASSYAGGKGNEQFF. Here the CDR3 DNA reads TGTGCCAGCAGCTACGCGGGAGGGAAAGGCAATGAGCAGTTCTTC. V gene TRBV5-6 combines with J gene TRBJ2-1; the match to TRBD2 covers 9 bases. The J segment lost 6 bases and the V segment lost 3 bases, leaving 7 bases of the junction unmatched. CDR1 is SGHDT and CDR2 is YYEEEE in the germline V gene. The CDR3 covers 15 residues. Filled out from reference TRBV5-6 and TRBJ2-1, the complete variable domain reads DAGVTQSPTHLIKTRGQQVTLRCSPKSGHDTVSWYQQALGQGPQFIFQYYEEEERQRGNFPDRFSGHQFPNYSSELNVNALLLGDSALYLCASSYAGGKGNEQFFGPGTRLTVL.

This chain joins TRBV18 and TRBJ2-5; unclear D gene. The CDR3 runs 15 residues. The germline V gene encodes CDR1 KGHSH and CDR2 LQKENI. The V gene lost 6 bases and the J gene lost 0 bases, with 14 bases spanning the gap. The CDR3 DNA is TGTGCCAGCTCCCTCCAAGGCATCAACCAAGAGACCCAGTACTTC. Residues: CASSLQGINQETQYF.

This clonotype was seen ten or more times. This rearrangement joins TRBV5-1 to TRBJ2-3; D is unresolved. Trimming took off 4 bases at V and 0 bases at J, with 15 bases between the two ends. The germline V gene encodes CDR1 SGHRS and CDR2 YFSETQ. The CDR3 spans 16 residues. CDR3 loop: CASSLGSSSSTDTQYF. The CDR3 DNA sequence: TGCGCCAGCAGCCTAGGGTCTTCATCTAGCACAGATACGCAGTATTTT.

J is TRBJ2-1 and V is TRBV28; TRBD2 might be the D (5 bases). The CDR3 covers 14 residues. Trimming took 5 bases from V and 6 from J, leaving 14 bases between them. CDR1 and CDR2 (germline): MDHEN, SYDVKM. The CDR3 bases are TGTGCCAGCAGTAAGATCTCCGGACTCAATGAGCAGTTCTTC. Encoded protein: CASSKISGLNEQFF.

This chain joins TRBV7-2 and TRBJ2-2; TRBD2 matches at 9 bases. Germline V gene sequence: CDR1 SGHTA, CDR2 FQGNSA. The V gene end was trimmed by 5 bases and the J gene end by 0 bases; junction bases not matched to a gene: 4. The CDR3 is made up of 16 amino acids. The CDR3 spells CASSLRLAANTGELFF. As DNA, the CDR3 is TGTGCCAGCAGCCTCCGACTAGCGGCGAACACCGGGGAGCTGTTTTTT.

The chain recombines TRBV9 with TRBJ2-3; D gene ambiguous. Trimming pared 1 base from V and 2 bases from J, leaving 5 bases between. In germline, CDR1 is SGDLS, CDR2 YYNGEE. The CDR3 is made up of 13 amino acids. The CDR3 region has the DNA TGTGCCAGCAGCGTATTCCCCACAGATACGCAGTATTTT. Its translation: CASSVFPTDTQYF.

The J gene is TRBJ1-2, the V gene TRBV20-1, with D unresolved. The V and J ends lost 3 bases and 4 bases respectively, with 18 bases between them. There are 15 residues in the CDR3. Per the germline V gene, CDR1 is DFQATT and CDR2 is SNEGSKA (reference sequence). The CDR3 DNA sequence: TGCAGTGCTAGCCCAAAAGGCTACGGCGGCTATGGCTACACCTTC. Protein sequence: CSASPKGYGGYGYTF.

The chain links TRBV15 to TRBJ2-7; TRBD1 aligns across 12 bases. Germline V gene sequence: CDR1 LNHNV, CDR2 YYDKDF (reference sequence). The CDR3 runs to 15 residues. J gave up 3 bases and V 5 bases, and 5 bases lay outside the gene matches. The CDR3 region is CATSDGTGGGYEQYF. The CDR3 region has the DNA TGTGCCACCAGCGACGGGACAGGGGGCGGCTACGAGCAGTACTTC.

V and J are TRBV5-1 and TRBJ1-3; D uncertain. Germline CDR1 is SGHRS and CDR2 is YFSETQ. The CDR3 is 14 residues long. V was trimmed by 0 bases and J by 0 bases, leaving 4 bases between them. CDR3 bases: TGCGCCAGCAGCTTGGCAGCCTCTGGAAACACCATATATTTT. It encodes CASSLAASGNTIYF.

This clonotype has only a few counts. The chain links TRBV28 to TRBJ1-5; a weak D match, TRBD1 (5 bases). Germline lookup yields CDR1 MDHEN and CDR2 SYDVKM. V was trimmed by 2 bases and J by 3 bases, leaving 20 bases between them. The CDR3 has 18 residues. CDR3 sequence: CASSLILGRGSNNQPQHF. The CDR3 nucleotides are TGTGCCAGCAGTTTAATTTTGGGGCGGGGGAGTAACAATCAGCCCCAGCATTTT.

V is TRBV5-1 and J is TRBJ2-1, with 11 positions matching TRBD2. The CDR3 length is 14 residues. The V gene end was trimmed by 4 bases and the J gene end by 15 bases; junction bases not matched to a gene: 12. Germline CDR1 SGHRS, CDR2 YFSETQ. CDR3: CASSATSGGPWRFF. CDR3 DNA: TGCGCCAGCAGCGCCACTAGCGGGGGCCCGTGGAGGTTCTTC. Full variable domain (outside the CDR3, taken from reference TRBV5-1 and TRBJ2-1): KAGVTQTPRYLIKTRGQQVTLSCSPISGHRSVSWYQQTPGQGLQFLFEYFSETQRNKGNFPGRFSGRQFSNSRSEMNVSTLELGDSALYLCASSATSGGPWRFFGPGTRLTVL.

This clonotype was found a few times. This chain connects TRBV6-2 or TRBV6-3 to TRBJ2-7; D possibly matches TRBD1 or TRBD2 (5 bases each). V lost 6 bases and J lost 3, with 18 bases in between. The germline V gene encodes CDR1 MNHEY and CDR2 SVGEGT. This CDR3 has 15 residues. CDR3 sequence: CASSLGTALYYEQYF. The CDR3 region has the DNA TGTGCCAGCAGCCTCGGGACCGCACTTTACTACGAGCAGTACTTC.

This clonotype has only a few counts. The chain joins TRBV3-1 to TRBJ2-5; D call uncertain. Germline assignment: CDR1 LGHDT and CDR2 YNNKEL (reference sequence). This CDR3 is 15 amino acids long. V was shortened by 0 bases and J by 6 bases, with 14 bases between the two germline ends. The DNA for the CDR3 is TGTGCCAGCAGCCAAGAGGGGTGGGGAATGCAGACCCAGTACTTC. Translated: CASSQEGWGMQTQYF.

This clonotype appeared many times. The CDR3 sequence is CASSFQPGWVDGYTF. The CDR3 DNA sequence: TGCGCCAGCAGCTTCCAACCGGGCTGGGTTGATGGCTACACCTTC. The rearrangement uses TRBV5-1 and TRBJ1-2; no clear D gene. The V end was cut by 2 bases, the J end by 6 bases, with 17 bases between. There are 15 residues in the CDR3. Germline CDR1 and CDR2: SGHRS and YFSETQ.